This T cell receptor beta chain derives from a study of T cell responses to AZD1222 COVID-19 vaccine. Overall study findings and caveats: Most donors were white British, females outnumbered males, and clonal diversity was possibly underestimated. Among spike-specific TCRs, nearly half reportedly target unmutated variant regions. Vaccine-associated CD4 TCRs spanned spike, dominant at 160-218 and 743-854.

Germline values: CDR1 LNHDA, CDR2 SQIVND (reference sequence). V shed 4 bases and J shed 4 bases, with 11 bases lying between them. This CDR3 comprises 14 residues. Only in-frame clones appear in the TCRdb table, and some are missing; sequencing was by immunoSEQ multiplex PCR. The top ten clones hold about 1.3% of a sample with approximately 84,000 clones, roughly 85% of them seen once. Pooled in the analysis were second doses at about 4 or about 12 weeks. This clone was recorded once. What it recognizes is unknown. This sample comprised peripheral blood, obtained 28 days after the second AZD1222 dose. The TCR sequence derives from an adult who received the AZD1222 COVID-19 vaccine. The chain recombines TRBV19 with TRBJ1-5; D not resolved. Here the CDR3 DNA reads TGTGCCAGTAGTAAACTAGGGCCAAATCAGCCCCAGCATTTT. Amino acid sequence: CASSKLGPNQPQHF.